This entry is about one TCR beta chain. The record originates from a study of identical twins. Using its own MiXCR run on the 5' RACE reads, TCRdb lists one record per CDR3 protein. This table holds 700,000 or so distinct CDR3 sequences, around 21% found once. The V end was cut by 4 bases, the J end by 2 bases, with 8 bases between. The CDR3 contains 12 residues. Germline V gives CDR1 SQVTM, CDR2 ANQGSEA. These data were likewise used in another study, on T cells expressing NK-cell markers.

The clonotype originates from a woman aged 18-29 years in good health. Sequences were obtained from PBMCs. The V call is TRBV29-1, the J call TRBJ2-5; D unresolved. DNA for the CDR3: TGCAGCGTTGTCCAGCAGCAAGAGACCCAGTACTTC. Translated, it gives CSVVQQQETQYF.